Reported below is one TCR beta chain. Its target is unknown. These data come from a study of cytomegalovirus exposure and HLA in healthy donors. Study-wide points: An analysis was carried out later, and it reportedly showed fewer N-insertions in an Asian-associated ancestry cluster than the roughly 700-donor mean. Another analysis was done later, and it associated roughly 15,000 TCR beta sequences with HLA alleles at 0.05 false discovery rate.

The study ran its PCR with 60 Vbeta and 13 Jbeta primers. As processed by the authors: As a later analysis found, there were around 86 million unique TCR beta chains, of which some 10 million were shared. Assay used: immunoSEQ multiplex PCR; TCRdb lists only in-frame clones, some missing. The D gene and trimming were derived from the DNA, and the V and J assignments and clone size from that table. The sample yields some 70,000 clones, less than 75% seen once. The CDR3 extends over 14 amino acids. In germline, CDR1 is SEHNR, CDR2 FQNEAQ (reference sequence). V lost 6 bases, J lost 7 bases, and 15 bases lay in between.

The receptor's source is a woman between 25 and 40 years old in good health and CMV-seronegative. This chain uses TRBV7-9 with TRBJ1-4; D perhaps matches TRBD1 (6 bases). Sequencing was done on a sample of PBMCs. CDR3 DNA sequence: TGTGCCAGCAGTATGGGCCAGGGGAGTGAAAAACTGTTTTTT. It specifies CASSMGQGSEKLFF.